This is a list of T cell receptor beta chains from one sample in a study of cytomegalovirus exposure and HLA in healthy donors. Profiled with immunoSEQ multiplex PCR; TCRdb holds only in-frame clones, not every one. The repertoire holds 130,000 or so clones, with around 85% as singletons. The sequencing sample was made of PBMCs. The source of these receptors is a woman aged 25 to 39 in good health and CMV-seronegative. Each CDR3 is given with its conserved first and last residue. D genes are given only for firm matches. Clone size is not always given. Where it is, it says once, few, many or a class for expanded clones.

d_call j_call v_call clone_size cdr3_nt cdr3_aa
TRBD1 TRBJ1-4 TRBV6-1 . TGTGCCAGCAGTGATGCCTTCCGGGACAGGGTTTCAACTAATGAAAAACTGTTTTTT CASSDAFRDRVSTNEKLFF
TRBD1 TRBJ1-1 TRBV19 . TGTGCCAGTAGTCCCTTAGGGGGCCGCTTTGAAGCTTTCTTT CASSPLGGRFEAFF
. TRBJ1-1 TRBV5-6 . TGTGCCAGCAGCTTGGATCGGATAGAGGCTGAAGCTTTCTTT CASSLDRIEAEAFF
. TRBJ2-7 TRBV6-5 . TGTGCCAGCAGTTACGGGCCGAGCTACGAGCAGTACTTC CASSYGPSYEQYF
TRBD1 TRBJ2-5 TRBV2 . TGTGCCGATAGAGAGGACAGGGGGCGGGAGACCCAGTACTTC CADREDRGRETQYF
. TRBJ1-1 TRBV18 once TGTGCCAGCTCCCTGGACAGGAACACTGAAGCTTTCTTT CASSLDRNTEAFF
. TRBJ2-5 TRBV7-9 once TGTGCCAGCAGCTTCTCGTTGGAGTCCCAGTACTTC CASSFSLESQYF
TRBD2 TRBJ2-3 TRBV6-6 . TGTGCCAGCAGTTACGGGCTAGCGGGCACAGATACGCAGTATTTT CASSYGLAGTDTQYF
. TRBJ1-2 TRBV2 . TGTGCCAGCAGTGAAAGCACCTACGTCTATGGCTACACCTTC CASSESTYVYGYTF
. TRBJ1-2 TRBV5-8 . TGTGCCAGCAGGACCCCGGGGTCAGGTGGCTACACCTTC CASRTPGSGGYTF
TRBD1 TRBJ1-3 TRBV5-1 . TGCGCCAGCAGCATCGGGACAGAGGGAAACACCATATATTTT CASSIGTEGNTIYF
. TRBJ1-5 TRBV5-6 . TGTGCCAGCAGCTTGGCACAGTTTAGCAATCAGCCCCAGCATTTT CASSLAQFSNQPQHF
TRBD1 TRBJ2-7 TRBV6-1 . TGTGCCACGACAGGGGCTGGCGAGCAGTACTTC CATTGAGEQYF
. TRBJ2-1 TRBV4-2 . TGTGCCGGCCCTAGGGGTTACAATGAGCAGTTCTTC CAGPRGYNEQFF
. TRBJ2-7 TRBV11-1 . TGTGCCAGCAGCTTATCCCTTATCTCCTACGAGCAGTACTTC CASSLSLISYEQYF
TRBD1 TRBJ1-2 TRBV9 . TGTGCCAGCAGCTCAACCCTAACGACAGGGGGGCACTATGGCTACACCTTC CASSSTLTTGGHYGYTF
. TRBJ1-5 TRBV6-1 many TGTGCCAGCAGTGAAGCAGGGGGTCGGACTCAGCCCCAGCATTTT CASSEAGGRTQPQHF
. TRBJ2-5 TRBV11-3 . TGTGCCAGCAGCCGAATTAGAGGCAGCAAAGAGACCCAGTACTTC CASSRIRGSKETQYF
TRBD1 TRBJ1-6 TRBV5-1 . TGCGCCAGCAGCTCGCCGGGACAGGGGAAGAATTCACCCCTCCACTTT CASSSPGQGKNSPLHF
. TRBJ2-7 TRBV7-9 . TGTGCCAGCAGCCCCCCCCCAGGGGGGTACGAGCAGTACTTC CASSPPPGGYEQYF
TRBD1 TRBJ2-7 TRBV5-1 . TGCGCCAGCCGGGACAGCCTTTCCGACGAGCAGTACTTC CASRDSLSDEQYF
TRBD1 TRBJ2-5 TRBV19 once TGTGCCAGTAGTAGAAACCGGGACAGGGGTGAGGAGACCCAGTACTTC CASSRNRDRGEETQYF
. TRBJ1-2 TRBV6-1 few TGTGCCAGCAGTGAAGCCGCAGTGTATGGCTACACCTTC CASSEAAVYGYTF
TRBD2 TRBJ2-5 TRBV7-2 few TGTGCCAGCAGCTCCAGACGGGGGGGCTTTGAGACCCAGTACTTC CASSSRRGGFETQYF
TRBD1 TRBJ1-2 TRBV7-9 . TGTGCCAGCAGCCCCGGGACAGTCGCTAACTATGGCTACACCTTC CASSPGTVANYGYTF
TRBD2 TRBJ2-1 TRBV7-2 . TGTGCCAGCAGCTCCGGAGGTGCGGGGGTAGGCAATGAGCAGTTCTTC CASSSGGAGVGNEQFF
TRBD1 TRBJ1-2 TRBV19 . TGTGCCTCTACCGGGACAGCGACGAATTCTAACTATGGCTACACCTTC CASTGTATNSNYGYTF
TRBD1 TRBJ2-7 TRBV11-2 . TGTGCCAGCAGCCTGGACAGGGGCAACGAGCAGTACTTC CASSLDRGNEQYF
TRBD1 TRBJ2-7 TRBV5-6 once TGTGCCAGCAGCAACTGGGACAGATCCTACGAGCAGTACTTC CASSNWDRSYEQYF
TRBD1 TRBJ2-2 TRBV5-4 few TGTGCCAGCAGCTTGGGACAGGGGTCCGGGGAGCTGTTTTTT CASSLGQGSGELFF
TRBD1 TRBJ1-4 TRBV6-5 . TGTGCCAGCAGCCTGGACAGGGGTAATGAAAAACTGTTTTTT CASSLDRGNEKLFF
. TRBJ2-7 TRBV11-2 . TGTGCCAGCAGCTTAGCGGGGGGCACCCGCTTCGAGCAGTACTTC CASSLAGGTRFEQYF
TRBD1 TRBJ1-2 TRBV30 . TGTGCCTGGAGCCGGGACAGGGGGCGGAATGGCTACACCTTC CAWSRDRGRNGYTF
. TRBJ2-5 TRBV18 once TGTGCCAGCTCACCTCCGAGCAGGGTCGGGACCCAGTACTTC CASSPPSRVGTQYF
. TRBJ1-5 TRBV7-2 once TGTGCCAGCAGCTTCGGGGGGATTAAGCAGCCCCAGCATTTT CASSFGGIKQPQHF
TRBD1 TRBJ2-3 TRBV6-5 . TGTGCCAGCTCACTCCTCGACAGGGGCACAGATACGCAGTATTTT CASSLLDRGTDTQYF
TRBD1 TRBJ1-5 TRBV2 few TGTGCCAGCAGTGACCTCAGACAGGGGAATCAGCCCCAGCATTTT CASSDLRQGNQPQHF
. TRBJ1-6 TRBV19 few TGTGCCAGTAGTATCAGGCAAGGCGGGATGAATTCACCCCTCCACTTT CASSIRQGGMNSPLHF
. TRBJ2-6 TRBV14 . TGTGCCAGCAGCCCCCGCGTGAGGGCATCTGGGGCCAACGTCCTGACTTTC CASSPRVRASGANVLTF
. TRBJ2-2 TRBV18 . TGTGCCAGCTCACCAGGACAACTCGCGAACACCGGGGAGCTGTTTTTT CASSPGQLANTGELFF
TRBD1 TRBJ1-1 TRBV11-2 . TGTGCCAGCAGCTCGGGGGACAGGGCCCGGAACACTGAAGCTTTCTTT CASSSGDRARNTEAFF
TRBD1 TRBJ1-2 TRBV7-8 . TGTGCCAGCAGCCCGGGACAGGGCGCCGGCCTTGGCTACACCTTC CASSPGQGAGLGYTF
. TRBJ2-2 TRBV7-2 . TGTGCCAGCAGCCGAAGTGGGCCCAACACCGGGGAGCTGTTTTTT CASSRSGPNTGELFF
. TRBJ1-2 TRBV9 . TGTGCCAGCAGCCCGAGCGGGGGAACTATCGGCGGCTACACCTTC CASSPSGGTIGGYTF
TRBD1 TRBJ1-2 TRBV18 . TGTGCCACTCACGGGACAGGGCGATCGGTCTATGGCTACACCTTC CATHGTGRSVYGYTF
. TRBJ1-2 TRBV7-3 once TGTGCCAGCAGCCCTCAACCAGGGGTGCTTAATCGTGGCTACACCTTC CASSPQPGVLNRGYTF
TRBD1 TRBJ2-7 TRBV30 . TGTGCCTGCCCCGGGACAGGGTCCTACGAGCAGTACTTC CACPGTGSYEQYF
. TRBJ1-5 TRBV2 . TGTGCCAGCAGTGAACGCGACATACCAAGCAATCAGCCCCAGCATTTT CASSERDIPSNQPQHF
. TRBJ2-6 TRBV5-1 . TGCGCCAGCAGCCCCCAGACAGCGGGCTCTGGGGCCAACGTCCTGACTTTC CASSPQTAGSGANVLTF
TRBD1 TRBJ1-5 TRBV30 . TGTGCCTGGAGTACCCGGGACAGGAGCAATCAGCCCCAGCATTTT CAWSTRDRSNQPQHF
TRBD1 TRBJ2-3 TRBV19 . TGTGCCAGCAAGGACAGGTCTCGTAGCACAGATACGCAGTATTTT CASKDRSRSTDTQYF
. TRBJ2-2 TRBV10-3 few TGTGCCTCTCTGGGGCCGACCGGGGAGCTGTTTTTT CASLGPTGELFF
. TRBJ1-1 TRBV6-5 . TGTGCCAGCAGTTGGGGGGTCCGTGGTCAAGCTGAAGCTTTCTTT CASSWGVRGQAEAFF
. TRBJ2-5 TRBV11-2 . TGTGCCAGCAGCTTAAGAGTCCAAGAGACCCAGTACTTC CASSLRVQETQYF
TRBD2 TRBJ2-1 TRBV5-4 . TGTGCCAGCAGCTTGCTAGCGGGGGGGCAGGATGAGCAGTTCTTC CASSLLAGGQDEQFF
TRBD1 TRBJ2-7 TRBV30 . TGTGCCTGGAGTGTCACAGGGGGCGCGAACTACGAGCAGTACTTC CAWSVTGGANYEQYF
TRBD2 TRBJ2-3 TRBV19 . TGTGCCAGTAGTCTCCGGACTAGCGGGGGGGCCGCAGATACGCAGTATTTT CASSLRTSGGAADTQYF
TRBD1 TRBJ1-2 TRBV19 . TGTGCCAGTAAGGGGGACAGGACCAACTATGGCTACACCTTC CASKGDRTNYGYTF
. TRBJ2-3 TRBV25-1 . TGTGCCAGCAGTCCCCGACAAACAGATACGCAGTATTTT CASSPRQTDTQYF